One and the same sample provided the 15 T cell receptor beta chains below, sequenced in a study of blood T cell repertoires in COVID-19. Data came from immunoSEQ multiplex PCR; TCRdb stores just in-frame clones and leaves some out. The sample carries about 200,000 clones, under 90% recorded once. Sequenced: peripheral blood. The receptors come from a man aged 50 to 60 with acute or convalescent COVID-19.

The gene calls are TRBV5-1 and TRBJ2-2; 9 bases match TRBD2. The V gene end was trimmed by 4 bases and the J gene end by 0 bases; junction bases not matched to a gene: 13. The CDR3 loop spans 19 amino acids. Germline values: CDR1 SGHRS, CDR2 YFSETQ. The CDR3 DNA reads as TGCGCCAGCAGCATGGGAGTGGGAACTAGCGGGTCGAACACCGGGGAGCTGTTTTTT. It translates to CASSMGVGTSGSNTGELFF.

The V and J genes are TRBV6-5 and TRBJ2-5; 8 positions agree with TRBD1. V was pared by 8 bases and J by 2 bases, with 4 bases of the junction left unmatched. This CDR3 is 13 amino acids long. CDR1 is MNHEY and CDR2 is SVGAGI in the germline V gene. In DNA form, the CDR3 reads TGTGCCAGCGGCGGACAGGGTCAAGAGACCCAGTACTTC. Encoded protein: CASGGQGQETQYF.

This clone was observed a handful of times. CDR3 sequence reads: CASSPPSGGVYNEQFF. DNA for the CDR3: TGTGCCAGCTCACCACCGTCCGGGGGGGTATACAATGAGCAGTTCTTC. The chain uses TRBV18 and TRBJ2-1; 8 bases are shared with TRBD2. V gave up 0 bases and J gave up 4 bases; unmatched junction bases: 5. Germline V gene sequence: CDR1 KGHSH, CDR2 LQKENI. The CDR3 has 16 amino acids.

V usage is TRBV7-9 and J usage is TRBJ2-3; 7 nucleotides align to TRBD2. The J segment lost 1 base and the V segment lost 3 bases, leaving 4 bases of the junction unmatched. Per germline, CDR1 SEHNR and CDR2 FQNEAQ (reference sequence). The CDR3 is 15 residues long. The CDR3 sequence: CASSFTAGGTDTQYF. The CDR3 bases are TGTGCCAGCAGCTTTACTGCGGGGGGCACAGATACGCAGTATTTT.

This chain joins TRBV30 and TRBJ1-3, with a tentative D call TRBD1 (6 bases). The CDR3 runs to 16 residues. Deletions cut 3 bases from V and 1 base from J, with 16 bases between. Germline V lookup: CDR1 GTSNPN, CDR2 SVGIG (reference sequence). The CDR3 coding sequence is TGTGCCTGGAGGGGGGGGCCAAGGAGGTCTGGAAACACCATATATTTT. Protein: CAWRGGPRRSGNTIYF. Full variable domain (missing parts from reference TRBV30 and TRBJ1-3): SQTIHQWPATLVQPVGSPLSLECTVEGTSNPNLYWYRQAAGRGLQLLFYSVGIGQISSEVPQNLSASRPQDRQFILSSKKLLLSDSGFYLCAWRGGPRRSGNTIYFGEGSWLTVV.

This chain uses TRBV19 with TRBJ1-2; tentatively, D is TRBD1 (5 bases). V lost 3 bases to trimming and J lost 8 bases, with 19 bases between them. Looked up from germline, CDR1 is LNHDA and CDR2 is SQIVND (reference sequence). The CDR3 has 15 residues. The CDR3 DNA is TGTGCCAGTAGTATTGACAGCCCAAACTTGCAGGGCTACACCTTC. Translated, it gives CASSIDSPNLQGYTF.

The rearrangement uses TRBV5-1 and TRBJ1-3, with a possible D match to TRBD1 (5 bases). Germline CDR1 SGHRS, CDR2 YFSETQ. The V gene lost 2 bases and the J gene lost 3 bases, with 12 bases spanning the gap. CDR3 length: 15 residues. The CDR3 loop reads CASSFDTGVGNTIYF. The CDR3 region has the DNA TGCGCCAGCAGCTTCGACACGGGGGTTGGAAACACCATATATTTT.

This clone was picked up one time. The rearrangement uses TRBV6-2 or TRBV6-3 and TRBJ1-1; possible D gene TRBD1, 5 bases. The germline V gene encodes CDR1 MNHEY and CDR2 SVGEGT. V dropped 2 bases and J dropped 1 base, with 11 bases sitting between them. The CDR3 covers 15 residues. In DNA, the CDR3 is TGTGCCAGCAGTTACGGTTGGGGCAGGAACACTGAAGCTTTCTTT. Translated, it gives CASSYGWGRNTEAFF.

The chain couples TRBV6-6 to TRBJ2-3; D might be TRBD1 (6 bases). Between the trimmed V and J ends, which lost 7 bases and 2 bases, there was a span of 13 bases. Germline V lookup: CDR1 MNHNY, CDR2 SVGAGI (reference sequence). The CDR3 covers 14 residues. CDR3 coding DNA: TGTGCCAGCAATTTCGGACAGCACACAGATACGCAGTATTTT. Translation: CASNFGQHTDTQYF.

Comment on this clone: A read error may account for a junction end that differs from germline. This chain links TRBV12-3 or TRBV12-4 with TRBJ1-5; TRBD1 is a possible D gene (5 bases). The CDR3 has 13 amino acids. CDR3 sequence: CASSLALEGVRAF. In DNA form, the CDR3 reads TGTGCCAGCAGTTTAGCGCTCGAAGGGGTCCGAGCCTTT.

V gene TRBV27 combines with J gene TRBJ2-1; possibly TRBD1 for D (6 bases). V gave up 5 bases and J gave up 3 bases, with 17 bases separating them. The CDR3 loop spans 16 amino acids. Germline lookup yields CDR1 MNHEY and CDR2 SMNVEV (reference sequence). DNA for the CDR3: TGTGCCAGCAGTCCCCGGGCGACAGGTGTCTACAATGAGCAGTTCTTC. Amino acid sequence: CASSPRATGVYNEQFF.

The chain joins TRBV27 to TRBJ1-2, with D possibly TRBD1 on 6 matching bases. The V gene lost 1 base and the J gene lost 5 bases, with 14 bases spanning the gap. CDR1 is MNHEY, CDR2 SMNVEV, per germline (reference sequence). The CDR3 sequence is 15 residues long. CDR3 sequence (DNA): TGTGCCAGCAGTTTATGGGCCACAGGGATTTATGGCTACACCTTC. Translated: CASSLWATGIYGYTF.

This clone appeared once. The genes are TRBV11-2 and TRBJ1-1; TRBD1 is a possible D gene (6 bases). Trimming removed 5 bases at V and 4 bases at J, with 20 bases between. CDR3 length: 16 residues. Germline CDR1 SGHAT, CDR2 FQNNGV. The CDR3 region has the DNA TGTGCCAGCAGCCCGGGCAGGGGTGAGTGGAGCACTGAAGCTTTCTTT. Translating it yields CASSPGRGEWSTEAFF.

The chain uses TRBV10-3 and TRBJ2-1; perhaps TRBD2 as D (6 bases). There are 14 residues in the CDR3. Germline V CDR1 and CDR2: ENHRY, SYGVKD. Trimming took off 8 bases at V and 6 bases at J, with 17 bases between the two ends. The DNA for the CDR3 is TGTGCCATCGCGAATGGGCAGGGAGGCAATGAGCAGTTCTTC. Its translation is CAIANGQGGNEQFF.

The V gene is TRBV7-9, the J gene TRBJ1-2; TRBD1 aligns across 9 bases. V shed 3 bases, J shed 8 bases, and the junction held 4 bases outside the gene matches. Germline values: CDR1 SEHNR, CDR2 FQNEAQ (reference sequence). The CDR3 runs 13 residues. CDR3 DNA sequence: TGTGCCAGCAGCTTGCGGACAGGGGCGGGCTACACCTTC. Its translation: CASSLRTGAGYTF.